What follows are 14 T cell receptor beta chains derived from one specimen sequenced in a study of cytomegalovirus exposure and HLA in healthy donors. This PCR relied on a set of 60 Vbeta primers and 13 Jbeta primers. The repertoire was sequenced with immunoSEQ multiplex PCR; TCRdb's copy has only in-frame clones and lacks some. Counted here are about 110,000 clones, more than 9.5% occurring once; the ten biggest clones make up about a sixth. The sequenced sample consisted of PBMCs. These receptor sequences come from a middle-aged man in good health and CMV-seropositive.

This chain joins TRBV30 and TRBJ1-5; 9 nucleotides align to TRBD1. In germline, CDR1 is GTSNPN, CDR2 SVGIG (reference sequence). This CDR3 is built from 14 residues. V dropped 3 bases and J dropped 8; count of bases not matched to a gene: 8. CDR3 protein: CAWSLGTGLKPQHF. The CDR3 DNA sequence: TGTGCCTGGAGCCTTGGGACAGGGTTGAAGCCCCAGCATTTT.

This clone was seen only once. The chain uses TRBV4-1 and TRBJ1-1; perhaps TRBD1 as D (5 bases). Germline V gene data show CDR1 as MGHRA and CDR2 as YSYEKL. V was cut by 1 base and J by 10 bases, with 13 bases left in between. The CDR3 is 13 amino acids. The CDR3 nucleotides are TGCGCCAGCAGCCAAGGCGTGGGGGGGGGAGCTTTCTTT. Translated, it gives CASSQGVGGGAFF.

This chain connects TRBV11-2 to TRBJ1-2; a possible D gene is TRBD1 (6 bases). The CDR3 is made up of 14 amino acids. Germline CDR1 SGHAT, CDR2 FQNNGV. The germline V and J ends were trimmed by 5 bases and 8 bases, with 18 bases remaining between them. Here the CDR3 DNA reads TGTGCCAGCAGCCTGGGGCAGGGGTCGAGGGGCTACACCTTC. Translating it yields CASSLGQGSRGYTF.

The chain combines TRBV5-1 with TRBJ2-2; D is possibly TRBD2 (7 bases). The germline V and J ends were trimmed by 10 bases and 4 bases, with 17 bases remaining between them. The CDR3 runs to 14 residues. Germline V lookup: CDR1 SGHRS, CDR2 YFSETQ. The CDR3 protein is CASGRGPGTGELFF. In nucleotides, the CDR3 is TGCGCCTCAGGGCGGGGGCCGGGCACCGGGGAGCTGTTTTTT.

V gene TRBV30 combines with J gene TRBJ1-1, with D possibly TRBD1 on 5 matching bases. The CDR3 has 14 amino acids. CDR1 is GTSNPN and CDR2 is SVGIG in the germline V gene (reference sequence). Trimming left V 2 bases short and J 1 base short, with 11 bases between. DNA for the CDR3: TGTGCCTGGAGTCAGGGACTGAAGAACACTGAAGCTTTCTTT. Its protein product is CAWSQGLKNTEAFF.

The gene calls are TRBV28 and TRBJ1-5; no clear D gene. The CDR3 consists of 13 residues. Germline CDR1 and CDR2: MDHEN and SYDVKM. V lost 6 bases to trimming and J lost 5 bases, with 11 bases between them. The CDR3 DNA sequence: TGTGCCAGCAGACCCGGTTCGGATCAGCCCCAGCATTTT. Residues: CASRPGSDQPQHF. Full variable domain (remainder filled in from reference TRBV28 and TRBJ1-5): DVKVTQSSRYLVKRTGEKVFLECVQDMDHENMFWYRQDPGLGLRLIYFSYDVKMKEKGDIPEGYSVSREKKERFSLILESASTNQTSMYLCASRPGSDQPQHFGDGTRLSIL.

The chain links TRBV27 to TRBJ1-1; TRBD1 agrees at 7 bases. Trimming cost V 6 bases and J 1 base; bases outside gene matches: 11. CDR3 length: 16 amino acids. CDR1 MNHEY and CDR2 SMNVEV come from the germline V gene (reference sequence). CDR3 sequence reads: CASSRNRGLGNTEAFF. The DNA for the CDR3 is TGTGCCAGCAGCCGTAACAGGGGACTAGGGAACACTGAAGCTTTCTTT.

This clone was seen a handful of times. The chain uses TRBV28 and TRBJ1-2; 8 positions match TRBD1. The junction had 7 bases not matched to a gene; V was cut back by 6 bases and J by 7 bases. The CDR3 contains 13 residues. From germline, CDR1 is MDHEN and CDR2 SYDVKM. CDR3 sequence (DNA): TGTGCCAGCAGCCCGGGACAGGCTCTTGGCTACACCTTC. Amino acid sequence: CASSPGQALGYTF.

J is TRBJ2-7 and V is TRBV30, with D unclear. CDR3 length: 12 amino acids. The V end lost 7 bases, the J end lost 4 bases, and 14 bases lay between the germline ends. In germline, CDR1 is GTSNPN, CDR2 SVGIG (reference sequence). CDR3: CASLEVGYEQYF. CDR3 in DNA: TGTGCCTCCCTTGAGGTTGGGTACGAGCAGTACTTC.

This clone was observed a handful of times. The chain recombines TRBV27 with TRBJ2-7, with 7 bases that match TRBD2. The CDR3 has 16 residues. Germline values: CDR1 MNHEY, CDR2 SMNVEV (reference sequence). The V and J ends lost 5 bases and 2 bases, in that order; junction bases with no gene match: 12. In DNA form, the CDR3 reads TGTGCCAGCAGTACAACCCAACTAGCGCCCACCTACGAGCAGTACTTC. It is translated as CASSTTQLAPTYEQYF.

This clone turned up a few times. In DNA, the CDR3 is TGTGCCAGCAGTGCCCCGCCAGGGGGCACTGAAGCTTTCTTT. Residues: CASSAPPGGTEAFF. This chain links TRBV6-5 with TRBJ1-1; 7 bases fit TRBD1. The V and J ends lost 5 bases and 4 bases, in that order; junction bases with no gene match: 7. The germline gives CDR1 MNHEY, CDR2 SVGAGI. CDR3 size: 14 residues.

This clone appeared a few times. This chain links TRBV19 with TRBJ1-1, with D possibly matching TRBD1 (5 bases). Germline V gene data show CDR1 as LNHDA and CDR2 as SQIVND (reference sequence). CDR3 size: 12 residues. The V end lost 3 bases, the J end lost 11 bases, and 13 bases lay between the germline ends. The CDR3 sequence is CASSMAGRNAFF. DNA for the CDR3: TGTGCCAGTAGTATGGCGGGGCGGAACGCTTTCTTT.

There are a few counts of this clone. The gene calls are TRBV9 and TRBJ2-1; a possible D gene is TRBD1 (5 bases). The CDR3 runs 14 residues. V lost 0 bases to trimming and J lost 9 bases, with 13 bases between them. Germline V gene data show CDR1 as SGDLS and CDR2 as YYNGEE. The CDR3 nucleotides read TGTGCCAGCAGCGTAGGGCAGTCCCAGGGTGAGCAGTTCTTC. Translation: CASSVGQSQGEQFF.

This clone showed up just a few times. The V gene is TRBV6-1, the J gene TRBJ2-1; 7 nucleotides match TRBD1. J gave up 0 bases and V 2 bases, and 4 bases lay outside the gene matches. Germline-derived CDR1 and CDR2 are MNHNS and SASEGT. The CDR3 extends over 16 amino acids. The CDR3 DNA is TGTGCCAGCAGTGAAACAGGGGTTAGCTCCTACAATGAGCAGTTCTTC. As protein: CASSETGVSSYNEQFF.